What follows are 17 T cell receptor beta chains derived from one specimen sequenced in a study of spatial heterogeneity in lung cancer. TCRdb processed the 5' RACE reads anew with MiXCR; each CDR3 protein has one entry. The sample contains thousands of distinct CDR3 sequences, about 5% of which appear only once. As to time point: sample taken at primary tumor resection. Tumor, nontumor lung or frozen PBMC supplied whole RNA, sequenced without sorting. Sequences were derived from PBMCs, sampled at surgery. Receptor source: a male donor with early-stage non-small cell lung cancer.

This clonotype is labeled medium-sized. The chain has TRBV4-3 and TRBJ2-1; D is possibly TRBD2 (6 bases). The CDR3 length is 14 residues. Trimming removed 5 bases at V and 10 bases at J, with 18 bases between. Germline loops: CDR1 LGHNA, CDR2 YSLEER. CDR3 residues: CASSYRDSNPEQFF. CDR3 DNA: TGCGCCAGCAGCTACCGGGACTCCAATCCGGAGCAGTTCTTC.

This clonotype is termed medium-sized. The J gene is TRBJ2-5, the V gene TRBV11-2; TRBD2 matches 15 bases. Per germline, CDR1 SGHAT and CDR2 FQNNGV. CDR3 size: 15 residues. With 7 bases clipped from V and 5 bases from J, the junction kept 5 bases outside the gene matches. CDR3 sequence reads: CASTGLAGGRETQYF. The CDR3 nucleotides are TGTGCCAGCACCGGACTAGCGGGAGGGCGGGAGACCCAGTACTTC.

The chain employs TRBV7-2 and TRBJ2-5; unclear D gene. Germline CDR1 reads SGHTA; CDR2 reads FQGNSA. The CDR3 has 15 amino acids. Trimming took 5 bases from V and 4 from J, leaving 17 bases between them. The CDR3: CASSRRAPGGETQYF. The CDR3 region has the DNA TGTGCCAGCAGCCGAAGGGCCCCGGGCGGAGAGACCCAGTACTTC.

This clonotype was recorded at least ten times. This chain joins TRBV4-2 and TRBJ2-6, with D perhaps matching TRBD1 or TRBD2 (6 bases each). V was clipped by 6 bases and J by 1 base, with 19 bases between them. The germline gives CDR1 LGHNA, CDR2 YNFKEQ. CDR3 size: 18 residues. CDR3: CASSPRGGSMSGANVLTF. Written as DNA, the CDR3 is TGTGCCAGCAGTCCTCGAGGGGGGTCCATGTCTGGGGCCAACGTCCTGACTTTC.

This clonotype was recorded many times. The V call is TRBV10-3, the J call TRBJ2-7; 9 bases align to TRBD1. V shed 5 bases, J shed 2 bases, and the junction held 10 bases outside the gene matches. Germline CDR1 reads ENHRY; CDR2 reads SYGVKD. This CDR3 contains 16 residues. In DNA, the CDR3 is TGTGCCATCAGTAAGATGGTGGGACAGGGAGCCTACGAGCAGTACTTC. The encoded protein is CAISKMVGQGAYEQYF.

There are a few counts of this clonotype. The chain has TRBV15 and TRBJ2-5; D possibly corresponds to TRBD1 (6 bases). This CDR3 is built from 15 residues. Germline-derived CDR1 and CDR2 are LNHNV and YYDKDF (reference sequence). Trimming removed 1 base from V and 1 base from J, with 10 bases in between. Written as DNA, the CDR3 is TGTGCCACCAGCAGAGGGGGGCTAGGCCAAGAGACCCAGTACTTC. Translating gives CATSRGGLGQETQYF.

The rearrangement uses TRBV7-2 and TRBJ1-3; D unclear. The V end lost 5 bases, the J end lost 0 bases, and 8 bases lay between the germline ends. From germline, CDR1 is SGHTA and CDR2 FQGNSA. This CDR3 has 14 amino acids. The CDR3 coding sequence is TGTGCCAGCAGCCAACGGTTCTCTGGAAACACCATATATTTT. Translating it yields CASSQRFSGNTIYF.

This clonotype has a count of ten or more. The chain recombines TRBV23-1 with TRBJ2-5, with unresolved D. TRBV23-1 is designated an ORF whose function remains uncertain. CDR3 size: 16 residues. V was clipped by 2 bases and J by 0 bases, with 13 bases between them. The CDR3 DNA sequence: TGCGCCAGCAGTCAACCTTCCTCCCGGGACCAAGAGACCCAGTACTTC. This codes for CASSQPSSRDQETQYF.

This clonotype was observed many times. This chain uses TRBV4-1 with TRBJ2-2; 8 bases are shared with TRBD1. Germline CDR1 and CDR2: MGHRA and YSYEKL. The CDR3 is 17 amino acids. V dropped 3 bases and J dropped 2; count of bases not matched to a gene: 8. CDR3 amino acids: CASSHQDRVFNTGELFF. CDR3 bases: TGCGCCAGCAGCCACCAGGACAGGGTATTTAACACCGGGGAGCTGTTTTTT.

This clonotype came up many times. The chain joins TRBV27 to TRBJ1-1, with D possibly matching TRBD1 (5 bases). The CDR3 has 14 residues. Germline CDR1 reads MNHEY; CDR2 reads SMNVEV (reference sequence). Trimming took off 5 bases at V and 1 base at J, with 11 bases between the two ends. The CDR3 DNA sequence: TGTGCCAGCAGTGCCGGGGGTCCGAACACTGAAGCTTTCTTT. As protein: CASSAGGPNTEAFF.

This clonotype was seen at least ten times. V gene TRBV3-2 combines with J gene TRBJ2-4; the table's D gene call, TRBD2, was not cross checked with the DNA. TRBV3-2 is tagged as a pseudogene. This CDR3 is 23 amino acids long. The CDR3 bases are TGTGCCAGCAGCCAAGATAAATGCGAGACTAGCGGCACACAAGAACTAGCCAAAAACATTCAGTACTTC. Its protein product is CASSQDKCETSGTQELAKNIQYF.

The table lists this clonotype with many counts. The rearrangement uses TRBV7-6 and TRBJ2-1; D ambiguous. This CDR3 comprises 14 residues. The germline V and J ends were trimmed by 4 bases and 4 bases, with 11 bases remaining between them. Germline CDR1 and CDR2: SGHVS and FNYEAQ. The CDR3 DNA reads as TGTGCCAGCAGCTCTCTTTGGCGGTACAATGAGCAGTTCTTC. It encodes CASSSLWRYNEQFF.

The sample holds many counts of this clonotype. This rearrangement joins TRBV7-2 to TRBJ1-1; 11 bases fit TRBD1. The CDR3 runs to 14 residues. Germline V gives CDR1 SGHTA, CDR2 FQGNSA. V dropped 6 bases and J dropped 6; count of bases not matched to a gene: 6. The CDR3 bases are TGTGCCAGCAGGCTAGGGACAGGGGGATCTGAAGCTTTCTTT. Amino acids: CASRLGTGGSEAFF.

This clonotype was counted at least ten times. J is TRBJ2-1 and V is TRBV19, with 7 bases aligning to TRBD2. The CDR3 consists of 12 residues. The trim removed 10 bases at V and 6 bases at J, leaving 6 bases unmatched. Germline CDR1 is LNHDA and CDR2 is SQIVND (reference sequence). CDR3 sequence reads: CATLGGGNEQFF. In DNA form, the CDR3 reads TGTGCCACTCTGGGGGGGGGCAATGAGCAGTTCTTC.

By share, this clonotype ranks as large (0.1 to 1%). V is TRBV27 and J is TRBJ2-1; 7 bases match TRBD1. After removal of 5 bases from V and 5 bases from J, the junction contained 3 bases not matched to a gene. Germline values: CDR1 MNHEY, CDR2 SMNVEV (reference sequence). This CDR3 contains 13 residues. The CDR3 loop reads CASSLGTDNEQFF. The DNA for the CDR3 is TGTGCCAGCAGTCTAGGGACAGACAATGAGCAGTTCTTC.

This clonotype was seen repeatedly, ten times or more. This chain connects TRBV3-1 to TRBJ2-1; TRBD2 is a possible D gene (6 bases). The germline gives CDR1 LGHDT, CDR2 YNNKEL (reference sequence). V dropped 4 bases and J dropped 14 bases, with 21 bases sitting between them. This CDR3 has 14 residues. CDR3 nucleotide sequence: TGTGCCAGCAGCCCTCCGGGACTGGCCGTGGCGAAGTTCTTC. Protein: CASSPPGLAVAKFF.

This chain connects TRBV27 to TRBJ2-1; 10 bases align to TRBD2. V was clipped by 3 bases and J by 7 bases; unmatched bases: 0. CDR3 size: 13 residues. CDR1 is MNHEY, CDR2 SMNVEV, per germline (reference sequence). The CDR3 protein is CASSLTSGNEQFF. DNA of the CDR3: TGTGCCAGCAGTTTGACTAGCGGGAATGAGCAGTTCTTC.